The 22 T cell receptor beta chains below all came from one sample that was sequenced in a study of CD8+ T cells in alopecia areata. RNA was extracted and reverse transcribed into cDNA as the sequencing template. Libraries were prepared by immunoSEQ multiplex PCR; TCRdb keeps only in-frame clonotypes and omits some of them. The sample contains 250,000 to 350,000 clones, 60% of which appear only once. The treatment here: oral pan-JAK inhibitor, 5-10 mg twice daily. The input for sequencing was CD4+ T cells sorted from blood, taken around week 52, from a patient treated with tofacitinib. All receptors derive from a human donor with alopecia areata.

This clone occurred a few times. J is TRBJ2-7 and V is TRBV10-3; D gene uncertain. The CDR3 has 13 amino acids. CDR1 ENHRY and CDR2 SYGVKD come from the germline V gene. Trimming took 4 bases from V and 3 from J, leaving 10 bases between them. CDR3 sequence: CAISGIGRYEQYF. CDR3 bases: TGTGCCATCAGTGGGATAGGGCGCTACGAGCAGTACTTC.

The genes are TRBV25-1 and TRBJ1-1; unclear D gene. The CDR3 runs 13 residues. CDR1 MGHDK and CDR2 SYGVNS come from the germline V gene. V was pared by 4 bases and J by 3 bases, with 9 bases between. CDR3 in amino acids: CASSAPGYTEAFF. The DNA for the CDR3 is TGTGCCAGCAGTGCCCCCGGCTACACTGAAGCTTTCTTT.

This clone was detected a few times. The CDR3 here is CASSPLTAEYGYTF. CDR3 bases: TGTGCCAGCAGCCCACTTACGGCGGAATATGGCTACACCTTC. V usage is TRBV6-5 and J usage is TRBJ1-2, with D unclear. CDR1 and CDR2 from the germline V gene are MNHEY and SVGAGI. The CDR3 covers 14 residues. Trimming removed 6 bases at V and 5 bases at J, with 16 bases between.

This clone was seen a few times. V is TRBV10-3 and J is TRBJ2-3, with D unresolved. Trimming left V 10 bases short and J 1 base short, with 12 bases between. The CDR3 sequence is 13 residues long. Germline CDR1 and CDR2: ENHRY and SYGVKD. The CDR3 loop reads CATTPSGTDTQYF. The CDR3 region has the DNA TGTGCCACGACACCTTCGGGCACAGATACGCAGTATTTT.

V is TRBV30 and J is TRBJ1-3; D uncertain. V lost 5 bases to trimming and J lost 3 bases, with 14 bases between them. The CDR3 contains 14 residues. The germline V gene has CDR1 GTSNPN and CDR2 SVGIG (reference sequence). The CDR3 coding sequence is TGTGCCTGGGGCAGGCTCGGCGTTGGAAACACCATATATTTT. Its translation: CAWGRLGVGNTIYF.

This chain uses TRBV4-2 with TRBJ2-5; 7 nucleotides match TRBD2. Germline V gene data show CDR1 as LGHNA and CDR2 as YNFKEQ. The CDR3 loop spans 13 amino acids. V dropped 3 bases and J dropped 4; count of bases not matched to a gene: 2. DNA for the CDR3: TGTGCCAGCAGCCATAGCGGGCGAGAGACCCAGTACTTC. It specifies CASSHSGRETQYF.

This clone has a single count. This chain joins TRBV2 and TRBJ2-7; 11 bases map to TRBD2. V was clipped by 3 bases and J by 2 bases; unmatched bases: 6. Germline V gives CDR1 SNHLY, CDR2 FYNNEI. This CDR3 is built from 16 residues. This CDR3 is CASSDLAGGETYEQYF. CDR3 bases: TGTGCCAGCAGTGATCTAGCGGGGGGAGAGACCTACGAGCAGTACTTC.

The chain carries TRBV5-1 and TRBJ2-1, with TRBD1 as a possible D gene (6 bases). Germline CDR1 SGHRS, CDR2 YFSETQ. The CDR3 length is 13 residues. V lost 4 bases, J lost 9 bases, and 14 bases lay in between. CDR3 sequence (DNA): TGCGCCAGCAGCCCTACAGGGCCGGCTGAGCAGTTCTTC. Translation: CASSPTGPAEQFF.

This clone was seen a handful of times. The chain links TRBV6-5 to TRBJ1-1; 10 bases fit TRBD1. The germline V gene has CDR1 MNHEY and CDR2 SVGAGI. This CDR3 region has 13 residues. V was clipped by 5 bases and J by 9 bases; unmatched bases: 6. The CDR3 loop reads CASSQPGQGKAFF. CDR3 nucleotides: TGTGCCAGCAGTCAGCCGGGACAGGGGAAAGCTTTCTTT.

The gene calls are TRBV11-2 and TRBJ2-3, with D unresolved. This CDR3 spans 17 amino acids. Germline values: CDR1 SGHAT, CDR2 FQNNGV. Trimming took 6 bases from V and 2 from J, leaving 21 bases between them. The CDR3 sequence is CASSHRAHSGYTDTQYF. DNA of the CDR3: TGTGCCAGCAGTCACAGAGCCCACAGTGGGTACACAGATACGCAGTATTTT.

This clone appeared a single time. The chain links TRBV9 to TRBJ2-1; D gene uncertain. The ends were cut back, 0 bases at V and 5 bases at J, with 6 bases in the middle. This CDR3 is 13 amino acids long. Germline V gives CDR1 SGDLS, CDR2 YYNGEE. CDR3 region: CASSVVGDNEQFF. The CDR3 coding sequence is TGTGCCAGCAGCGTAGTTGGGGACAATGAGCAGTTCTTC.

The CDR3 nucleotides are TGCGCCAGCTCTCTGAACGAGCAGTACTTC. Protein sequence: CASSLNEQYF. The J gene is TRBJ2-7, the V gene TRBV5-1; D is unresolved. This CDR3 has 10 amino acids. V dropped 7 bases and J dropped 5 bases, with 7 bases sitting between them. Germline V gene data show CDR1 as SGHRS and CDR2 as YFSETQ.

This sequence joins TRBV6-6 and TRBJ1-1; TRBD1 aligns across 9 bases. The J segment lost 6 bases and the V segment lost 6 bases, leaving 5 bases of the junction unmatched. This CDR3 comprises 13 residues. Germline V CDR1 and CDR2: MNHNY, SVGAGI (reference sequence). Here the CDR3 DNA reads TGTGCCAGCAGAAAAAGGGACAGGGCTGAAGCTTTCTTT. This translates into CASRKRDRAEAFF.

A note on this clone: The same CDR3 can be traced to other DNA sequences in this sample. This chain uses TRBV9 with TRBJ2-1; unclear D gene. There are 13 residues in the CDR3. Germline CDR1 reads SGDLS; CDR2 reads YYNGEE. Trimming took 0 bases from V and 4 from J, leaving 5 bases between them. CDR3 sequence: CASSVGPYNEQFF. CDR3 in DNA: TGTGCCAGCAGCGTAGGTCCGTACAATGAGCAGTTCTTC.

The gene calls are TRBV4-2 and TRBJ2-5, with TRBD2 matching over 7 bases. Germline V gene sequence: CDR1 LGHNA, CDR2 YNFKEQ. This CDR3 has 13 amino acids. V lost 5 bases to trimming and J lost 6 bases; unmatched junction nucleotides: 6. The CDR3 coding sequence is TGTGCCAGCAGCAAAGCGGGGAAACAGACCCAGTACTTC. Translating gives CASSKAGKQTQYF.

As for this clone: This sample includes further DNA sequences coding for the same CDR3. This sequence joins TRBV29-1 and TRBJ1-4; D unclear. V was cut by 4 bases and J by 3 bases, with 9 bases left in between. The CDR3 runs to 13 residues. Germline CDR1 reads SQVTM; CDR2 reads ANQGSEA. The CDR3 reads CSVGEGSNEKLFF. CDR3 bases: TGCAGCGTTGGAGAGGGTTCTAATGAAAAACTGTTTTTT.

V gene TRBV6-6 combines with J gene TRBJ2-3; D call uncertain. The ends were cut back, 6 bases at V and 0 bases at J, with 4 bases in the middle. The CDR3 has 12 residues. CDR1 is MNHNY, CDR2 SVGAGI, per germline (reference sequence). The CDR3 loop reads CASRTSTDTQYF. Written as DNA, the CDR3 is TGTGCCAGCAGGACCAGCACAGATACGCAGTATTTT.

The sample holds a few counts of this clone. V and J are TRBV7-9 and TRBJ1-5; D possibly corresponds to TRBD1 (6 bases). Between the trimmed V and J ends, which lost 5 bases and 6 bases, there was a span of 11 bases. This CDR3 has 13 amino acids. CDR1 and CDR2 (germline): SEHNR, FQNEAQ (reference sequence). This CDR3 is CASSHRAGQPQHF. CDR3 sequence (DNA): TGTGCCAGCAGCCACAGGGCGGGTCAGCCCCAGCATTTT.

The chain combines TRBV2 with TRBJ1-3; possible D gene TRBD1, 5 bases. Trimming left V 5 bases short and J 8 bases short, with 10 bases between. The CDR3 contains 12 residues. Per the germline V gene, CDR1 is SNHLY and CDR2 is FYNNEI. In DNA, the CDR3 is TGTGCCAGCAGTCGAATGGGGGACACCATATATTTT. The encoded protein is CASSRMGDTIYF. The full variable domain, completed using reference TRBV2 and TRBJ1-3, is EPEVTQTPSHQVTQMGQEVILRCVPISNHLYFYWYRQILGQKVEFLVSFYNNEISEKSEIFDDQFSVERPDGSNFTLKIRSTKLEDSAMYFCASSRMGDTIYFGEGSWLTVV.

The gene calls are TRBV29-1 and TRBJ1-2; TRBD1 might be the D (5 bases). This CDR3 has 13 amino acids. V shed 7 bases and J shed 6 bases, with 18 bases lying between them. Germline assignment: CDR1 SQVTM and CDR2 ANQGSEA. The DNA for the CDR3 is TGCAGCGATAGGGGCTTGACTTCTCATGGCTACACCTTC. Encoded protein: CSDRGLTSHGYTF.

This clone showed up just a few times. V and J are TRBV4-1 and TRBJ2-5, with 10 bases that match TRBD2. CDR1 MGHRA and CDR2 YSYEKL come from the germline V gene. J was trimmed by 5 bases and V by 5 bases; bases with no gene match: 11. This CDR3 has 16 amino acids. CDR3 residues: CASSLGASGGPETQYF. The DNA for the CDR3 is TGCGCCAGCAGCTTGGGGGCTAGCGGGGGTCCGGAGACCCAGTACTTC.

The chain is built from TRBV2 and TRBJ2-5; TRBD1 might be the D (7 bases). V was shortened by 7 bases and J by 0 bases, with 12 bases between the two germline ends. CDR1 is SNHLY, CDR2 FYNNEI, per germline. The CDR3 has 14 residues. In DNA, the CDR3 is TGTGCCAGCACAGGGGGGACCTACCAAGAGACCCAGTACTTC. This gives the protein CASTGGTYQETQYF.